The clone carrying this TCR beta chain was detected many times. The antigen is unknown. The sample originates from a study of T-cell reconstitution after alpha-beta-depleted transplantation in children. The CDR3 is made up of 14 amino acids. CDR1 and CDR2 (germline): SEHNR, FQNEAQ (reference sequence). V was cut by 4 bases and J by 7 bases, with 11 bases left in between. Study-wide results and caveats: Reports say that about two months after transplant, the alpha-beta T cells came out of several hundred graft clones that had expanded. Certain patients had high TCRbeta diversity at day 60, and it came from recipient T cells and thymic progenitors that survived.

It was with unique molecular identifiers that the TCRbeta library was prepared. A single record per CDR3 protein comes from TCRdb applying MiXCR to the PCR reads. This sample has 350,000 to 500,000 distinct CDR3 sequences, with roughly 44% found just once. The sequenced sample was PBMCs, obtained before TCRalphabeta/CD19-depleted stem cell transplant. The gene calls are TRBV7-9 and TRBJ1-6; possibly TRBD1 for D (5 bases). The clonotype comes from a girl aged 2-10 years with aplastic anemia, due to receive a stem cell transplant. The CDR3 coding sequence is TGTGCCAGCAGCTCCACAGGAATCAATTCACCCCTCCACTTT. Amino acid sequence: CASSSTGINSPLHF.